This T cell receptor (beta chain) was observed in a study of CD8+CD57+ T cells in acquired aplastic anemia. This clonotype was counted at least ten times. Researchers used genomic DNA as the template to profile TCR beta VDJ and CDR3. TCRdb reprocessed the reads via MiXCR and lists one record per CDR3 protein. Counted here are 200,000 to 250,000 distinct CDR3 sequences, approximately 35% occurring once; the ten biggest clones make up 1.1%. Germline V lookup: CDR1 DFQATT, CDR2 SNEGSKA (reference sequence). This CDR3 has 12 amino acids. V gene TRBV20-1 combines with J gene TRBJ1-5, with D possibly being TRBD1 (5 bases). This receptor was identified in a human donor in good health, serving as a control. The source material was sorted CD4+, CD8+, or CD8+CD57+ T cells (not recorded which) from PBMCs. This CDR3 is CSCRVGDQPQHF. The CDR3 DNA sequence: TGCAGCTGCAGGGTTGGAGATCAGCCCCAGCATTTT.